A single sample is the source of the 17 T cell receptor beta chains below, sequenced in a study of CD8+ T cells in alopecia areata. Cutaneous lymph node cells were pooled, and they were sorted using CD4, CD8alpha, NKG2D, NKG2ACE and other markers. TCR sequencing used cDNA made by reverse transcription of extracted RNA. The assay was immunoSEQ multiplex PCR, and TCRdb's table has in-frame clones only and misses some. This repertoire holds about 270,000 clones, and none appear only once. Sequencing used CD4+ T cells sorted from a lymph node. The receptors come from a C3H/HeJ mouse with alopecia areata. For the strain, the MHC haplotype given is H2-k.

Only a few counts were recorded for this clone. The germline and genes are mouse ones. The CDR3 goes on 4 residues after the read ends, and that part is filled in from the germline J gene. This chain uses TRBV19 with TRBJ2-1, with a tentative D call TRBD1 (6 bases). Trimming shortened V by 4 bases and J by 4 bases, and 9 bases separated the two germline ends. CDR3 length equals 13 residues. Germline-derived CDR1 and CDR2 are FNHDT and SITEND (reference sequence). This CDR3 is CASSGRGYAEQFF. CDR3 bases read: TGTGCCAGCAGTGGAAGGGGGTATGCT.

For this clone: Here the gene names and germline are mouse. The sequenced fragment ends 4 residues before the CDR3 boundary, so the rest is inferred from the germline J gene. The V and J genes are TRBV13-1 and TRBJ2-1; 7 positions match TRBD1. The CDR3 consists of 15 residues. J was trimmed by 2 bases and V by 4 bases; bases with no gene match: 6. CDR1 and CDR2 from the germline V gene are NSHNY and SYGAGN. The CDR3 is CASSPLGQYYAEQFF. The sequenced part of the CDR3 DNA is TGTGCCAGCAGTCCCCTGGGACAGTACTATGCT.

This clone was picked up a small number of times. Genes here carry mouse names. The CDR3 extends 4 residues past the end of the read, so its final part is completed from the germline J gene. The chain recombines TRBV29 with TRBJ2-3; 10 nucleotides line up with TRBD2. The ends lost 8 bases at V and 3 bases at J; junction bases unmatched: 5. Germline lookup yields CDR1 MSHET and CDR2 SYDVDS. This CDR3 region has 14 residues. The CDR3 is CASALWGGAETLYF. The covered CDR3 bases are TGTGCTAGCGCCCTCTGGGGGGGCGCAGAA.

Comments on this clone: Germline and genes: mouse. The missing CDR3 end, 4 residues past where the read stops, is filled in from the germline J gene. The V and J genes are TRBV14 and TRBJ2-2, with 9 positions matching TRBD1. Germline V gene data show CDR1 as SGHDT and CDR2 as FRDEAV. V lost 8 bases, J lost 1 base, and 0 bases stayed unmatched. The CDR3 contains 13 residues. The covered CDR3 bases are TGTGCCAGGGGACAGGGAAACACCGGG. Translation: CARGQGNTG. The whole CDR3 reads CARGQGNTGQLYF.

This clone was observed a handful of times. Genes and germline are mouse. The read terminates 4 residues ahead of where the CDR3 ends, so the germline J gene completes it. The same CDR3 arises from other DNA sequences in this sample as well. The J gene is TRBJ2-7, the V gene TRBV19; no definite D call. This CDR3 spans 12 amino acids. The germline V and J ends were trimmed by 1 base and 2 bases, with 4 bases remaining between them. Germline V gene sequence: CDR1 FNHDT, CDR2 SITEND (reference sequence). Partial CDR3 DNA: TGTGCCAGCAGTATAACAGCCTAT. Protein product: CASSITAY. The complete CDR3 protein is CASSITAYEQYF. Supplemented by reference TRBV19 and TRBJ2-7, the full variable domain reads GGIITQTPKFLIGQEGQKLTLKCQQNFNHDTMYWYRQDSGKGLRLIYYSITENDLQKGDLSEGYDASREKKSSFSLTVTSAQKNEMAVFLCASSITAYEQYFGPGTRLTVL.

This clone was counted only a few times. Mouse germline and gene names are used. The part of the CDR3 DNA that was read is TGCACCTGCAGTGCAGATTTCAGGGCCTATAATTCGCCC. Protein product: CTCSADFRAYNSP. The full-length CDR3 reads as CTCSADFRAYNSPLYF. The chain combines TRBV1 with TRBJ1-6; D is possibly TRBD1 (5 bases). Coverage ceases 3 residues before the CDR3 finishes, and the germline J gene fills in the end. TRBJ1-6 is known as an ORF, though its function is uncertain. The CDR3 is 16 residues long. Looked up from germline, CDR1 is NSQYPW and CDR2 is LRSPGD (reference sequence). V lost 0 bases and J lost 2, with 8 bases in between.

Turning to this clone: Mouse names are used for the genes. Sequencing ends 4 residues short of the CDR3 end; the germline J gene provides the rest. The chain joins TRBV19 to TRBJ2-1, with TRBD2 identical over 9 bases. This CDR3 region has 16 residues. After removal of 4 bases from V and 1 base from J, the junction contained 6 bases not matched to a gene. The germline CDR1 and CDR2 sequences are FNHDT and SITEND (reference sequence). The CDR3 sequence is CASSPPGTGNYAEQFF. The CDR3 bases that were read are TGTGCCAGCAGTCCCCCCGGGACTGGGAACTATGCT.

This clone appeared a few times. Gene names and germline match the mouse. The read ends 4 residues shy of where the CDR3 ends; the end is completed using the germline J gene. Other DNA sequences from this sample encode an identical CDR3 as well. The rearrangement links TRBV13-1 to TRBJ2-1, with 11 bases identical to TRBD2. In germline, CDR1 is NSHNY, CDR2 SYGAGN. CDR3 size: 15 residues. The junction had 2 bases not matched to a gene; V was cut back by 3 bases and J by 3 bases. The covered CDR3 bases are TGTGCCAGCAGTGTCGGGACTGGGGGCTATGCT. Its protein is CASSVGTGGYA. Given in full, the CDR3 is CASSVGTGGYAEQFF.

This clone was counted between two and nine times. The gene symbols are mouse symbols. The DNA ends 4 residues before the CDR3 does, and the rest of the CDR3 is filled in from the germline J gene. Other nucleotide sequences from this sample produce the same CDR3. The chain recombines TRBV1 with TRBJ2-1; the match to TRBD2 covers 9 bases. Trimming removed 2 bases from V and 1 base from J; junction bases left unmatched: 3. The CDR3 has 16 residues. Germline loops: CDR1 NSQYPW, CDR2 LRSPGD (reference sequence). The CDR3 spells CTCSAQLGGNYAEQFF. The part of the CDR3 DNA that was read is TGCACCTGCAGTGCACAACTGGGGGGAAACTATGCT.

In this sample, this clone turned up a few times. Gene names refer to mouse genes. The missing CDR3 end, 4 residues past where the read stops, is filled in from the germline J gene. Other DNA sequences from this sample encode an identical CDR3 as well. The rearrangement links TRBV13-2 to TRBJ2-1; 8 bases agree with TRBD2. Trimming at V came to 0 bases and at J to 1 base, leaving 3 bases not matched to a gene. The germline gives CDR1 NNHNN, CDR2 SYGAGS (reference sequence). The CDR3 covers 16 residues. The DNA read from the CDR3 is TGTGCCAGCGGTGATGCCGGACTGGGAAACTATGCT. This translates into CASGDAGLGNYA. The full CDR3 protein reads CASGDAGLGNYAEQFF.

The table lists this clone with a few counts. Germline and genes here are mouse. The read is 4 residues too short to cover the CDR3 end, so that end is filled in from the germline J gene. This sequence joins TRBV13-2 and TRBJ1-1; D perhaps matches TRBD1 (6 bases). CDR3 length equals 14 residues. In germline, CDR1 is NNHNN, CDR2 SYGAGS (reference sequence). Incomplete CDR3 DNA: TGTGCCAGCGGTGATTCCAGGGGATCTACA. This gives the protein CASGDSRGST. In full, the CDR3 is CASGDSRGSTEVFF.

This clone has just a few counts. All gene names here are mouse names. The sequenced CDR3 bases are TGTGCCAGCAGAGCAGAGTAT. Translation: CASRAEY. The complete CDR3 reads CASRAEYEQYF. This rearrangement joins TRBV13-1 to TRBJ2-7; no definite D call. The read stops 4 residues short of the end of the CDR3; the missing end is completed from the germline J gene. Germline assignment: CDR1 NSHNY and CDR2 SYGAGN. This CDR3 region has 11 residues.

This clone was observed a few times. Gene names and germline refer to mouse. The read falls 4 residues short of the CDR3 end, and the missing part is taken from the germline J gene. The same CDR3 can be traced to other DNA sequences in this sample. V usage is TRBV13-1 and J usage is TRBJ2-3, with 9 bases lining up with TRBD2. J lost 0 bases, V lost 3 bases, and 5 bases had no gene match. The CDR3 is made up of 16 amino acids. Germline V CDR1 and CDR2: NSHNY, SYGAGN. CDR3 in amino acids: CASSAGLGTSAETLYF. The sequenced CDR3 bases are TGTGCCAGCAGTGCCGGACTGGGGACTAGTGCAGAA.

This clone turned up a few times. Here the gene names and germline are mouse. Read data end 4 residues before the CDR3 end; the end is taken from the germline J gene. The V call is TRBV13-3, the J call TRBJ2-7; the match to TRBD1 covers 8 bases. The V gene's germline CDR1 is NNHDY and CDR2 SYVADS. The CDR3 has 14 residues. CDR3 region: CASSDRGRRDEQYF. CDR3 DNA, as far as it was read: TGTGCCAGCAGTGACAGGGGGCGGAGAGAT.

This clone was seen only a few times. Gene names follow the mouse nomenclature. The CDR3 extends 4 residues past the end of the read, so its final part is completed from the germline J gene. V usage is TRBV13-2 and J usage is TRBJ2-2; 10 positions agree with TRBD2. The V gene's germline CDR1 is NNHNN and CDR2 SYGAGS (reference sequence). V shed 5 bases, J shed 0 bases, and the junction held 1 base outside the gene matches. The CDR3 runs 15 residues. The sequenced part of the CDR3 DNA is TGTGCCAGCGGCTGGGGGGGCACAAACACCGGG. This codes for CASGWGGTNTG. The whole CDR3 region reads CASGWGGTNTGQLYF.

With respect to this clone: Genes and germline come from the mouse. The DNA ends 4 residues before the CDR3 does, and the rest of the CDR3 is filled in from the germline J gene. The chain joins TRBV19 to TRBJ2-1; D ambiguous. V lost 4 bases and J 6 bases, leaving 5 bases between the germline ends. The CDR3 has 11 residues. CDR1 is FNHDT and CDR2 is SITEND in the germline V gene (reference sequence). CDR3 residues: CASSWSAEQFF. Incomplete CDR3 DNA: TGTGCCAGCAGTTGGTCTGCT.

As to this clone: Genes here carry mouse names. The CDR3 goes on 4 residues after the read ends, and that part is filled in from the germline J gene. Other DNA sequences of this sample code for an identical CDR3. This rearrangement joins TRBV1 to TRBJ2-2; possible D gene TRBD2, 6 bases. From germline, CDR1 is NSQYPW and CDR2 LRSPGD (reference sequence). The V gene lost 1 base and the J gene lost 2 bases, with 8 bases spanning the gap. This CDR3 is 15 amino acids long. Incomplete CDR3 DNA: TGCACCTGCAGTGCAGCTGGGGCGAACACCGGG. As protein: CTCSAAGANTG. The complete CDR3 reads CTCSAAGANTGQLYF. Using reference TRBV1 and TRBJ2-2 for the parts outside the CDR3, the full variable domain is VTLLEQNPRWRLVPRGQAVNLRCILKNSQYPWMSWYQQDLQKQLQWLFTLRSPGDKEVKSLPGADYLATRVTDTELRLQVANMSQGRTLYCTCSAAGANTGQLYFGEGSKLTVL.